The next 25 T cell receptor beta chains were all read from a single sample in a study of blood T cell repertoires in COVID-19. Some clones are missing from TCRdb's copy, which holds only in-frame ones; the method was immunoSEQ multiplex PCR. The sample comprises around 89,000 clones, about two thirds of which are singletons, and about an eighth rests with the top ten. The specimen sequenced was peripheral blood. These receptors originate from a woman older than 75 with acute or convalescent COVID-19.

The count of this clone is one. The gene calls are TRBV28 and TRBJ2-1; D remains ambiguous. The CDR3 has 14 amino acids. Germline V gene sequence: CDR1 MDHEN, CDR2 SYDVKM. V shed 5 bases and J shed 5 bases, with 13 bases lying between them. For the CDR3, the DNA is TGTGCCAGCAGTCCCCATGATCGGGACAATGAGCAGTTCTTC. It codes for CASSPHDRDNEQFF.

The gene calls are TRBV11-2 and TRBJ1-1; D uncertain. V was shortened by 6 bases and J by 1 base, with 9 bases between the two germline ends. The V gene's germline CDR1 is SGHAT and CDR2 FQNNGV. This CDR3 region has 13 residues. The CDR3 nucleotides are TGTGCCAGCAGATTAAGAGGGAACACTGAAGCTTTCTTT. Translating gives CASRLRGNTEAFF.

The J gene is TRBJ1-1, the V gene TRBV18; 7 bases are a match to TRBD1. The CDR3 length is 14 residues. Germline V gives CDR1 KGHSH, CDR2 LQKENI. The V gene end was trimmed by 6 bases and the J gene end by 3 bases; junction bases not matched to a gene: 7. CDR3 sequence reads: CASSETGLDTEAFF. DNA for the CDR3: TGTGCCAGCTCGGAGACAGGGCTGGACACTGAAGCTTTCTTT.

J is TRBJ2-7 and V is TRBV6-5, with 8 positions matching TRBD1. The CDR3 covers 14 residues. The V gene end was trimmed by 7 bases and the J gene end by 5 bases; junction bases not matched to a gene: 10. CDR1 and CDR2 from the germline V gene are MNHEY and SVGAGI. The CDR3 protein is CASTPRTGKHEQYF. CDR3 DNA: TGTGCCAGCACCCCTCGGACAGGGAAACACGAGCAGTACTTC.

This clone was seen a single time. This chain uses TRBV19 with TRBJ1-1, with TRBD1 matching 7 bases. The CDR3 is made up of 14 amino acids. The germline V gene has CDR1 LNHDA and CDR2 SQIVND (reference sequence). V trimming: 6 bases; J trimming: 1 base; junction bases outside the gene matches: 5. The CDR3 loop reads CASSLGQKNTEAFF. The CDR3 nucleotides are TGTGCCAGTAGCTTGGGACAGAAGAACACTGAAGCTTTCTTT.

This chain uses TRBV12-3 or TRBV12-4 with TRBJ1-2; D possibly corresponds to TRBD1 (6 bases). V shed 7 bases and J shed 4 bases, with 13 bases lying between them. This CDR3 comprises 13 residues. The DNA of the CDR3 is TGTGCCAGCACAGCAGGGGAAGGCTATGGCTACACCTTC. It yields the protein CASTAGEGYGYTF.

V gene TRBV7-8 combines with J gene TRBJ1-5; D is uncertain. CDR1 SGHVS and CDR2 FQNEAQ come from the germline V gene. Trimming pared 6 bases from V and 5 bases from J, leaving 8 bases between. The CDR3 has 12 residues. CDR3 protein: CASSGVDQPQHF. As DNA, the CDR3 is TGTGCCAGCAGTGGAGTAGATCAGCCCCAGCATTTT.

CDR3 amino acids: CASSSGKGANTEAFF. Written as DNA, the CDR3 is TGTGCCAGCAGCTCGGGTAAGGGGGCTAACACTGAAGCTTTCTTT. This chain uses TRBV7-9 with TRBJ1-1, with 7 positions matching TRBD1. The CDR3 has 15 residues. V shed 4 bases and J 2 bases; nucleotides not matched to a gene: 7. The germline V gene has CDR1 SEHNR and CDR2 FQNEAQ (reference sequence).

The gene calls are TRBV5-1 and TRBJ1-1, with D possibly being TRBD1 (6 bases). The CDR3 is 16 residues long. V lost 2 bases and J 1 base, leaving 15 bases between the germline ends. Germline-derived CDR1 and CDR2 are SGHRS and YFSETQ. CDR3 amino acids: CASSFQGRGGNTEAFF. CDR3 coding DNA: TGCGCCAGCAGCTTTCAGGGGCGAGGGGGGAACACTGAAGCTTTCTTT.

This clone has only one observation. This chain joins TRBV5-1 and TRBJ2-3, with D possibly TRBD1 on 5 matching bases. With 0 bases removed from V and 0 bases from J, the gap between germline ends came to 8 bases. Germline V gives CDR1 SGHRS, CDR2 YFSETQ. This CDR3 has 15 residues. CDR3 in amino acids: CASSLGTYSTDTQYF. DNA for the CDR3: TGCGCCAGCAGCTTGGGGACATATAGCACAGATACGCAGTATTTT.

This clone showed up just once. CDR3 sequence reads: CASRHRIGEKLFF. The CDR3, as DNA: TGTGCCAGCCGCCACAGGATAGGTGAAAAACTGTTTTTT. The chain carries TRBV7-9 and TRBJ1-4, with D possibly matching TRBD1 (5 bases). The CDR3 runs 13 residues. Germline V gives CDR1 SEHNR, CDR2 FQNEAQ (reference sequence). V lost 8 bases, J lost 7 bases, and 14 bases lay in between.

This chain uses TRBV5-6 with TRBJ2-4; 7 bases agree with TRBD1. V trimming: 4 bases; J trimming: 8 bases; junction bases outside the gene matches: 12. This CDR3 contains 15 residues. CDR1 is SGHDT, CDR2 YYEEEE, per germline. The CDR3, as DNA: TGTGCCAGCAGCCTATCGACAGGGTGGGGTCACATTCAGTACTTC. Translating gives CASSLSTGWGHIQYF.

This chain links TRBV24-1 with TRBJ2-1; TRBD2 matches 7 bases. CDR1 and CDR2 from the germline V gene are KGHDR and SFDVKD. The length of the CDR3 is 16 residues. The J segment lost 2 bases and the V segment lost 4 bases, leaving 7 bases of the junction unmatched. This chain's CDR3 is CATSDPTSPTYNEQFF. CDR3 coding DNA: TGTGCCACCAGTGACCCGACTAGCCCAACCTACAATGAGCAGTTCTTC.

This clone was seen only a few times. The chain links TRBV28 to TRBJ1-6, with D maybe TRBD1 (5 bases). Germline V gene data show CDR1 as MDHEN and CDR2 as SYDVKM. Trimming left V 8 bases short and J 7 bases short, with 12 bases between. The CDR3 extends over 13 amino acids. The CDR3 DNA sequence: TGTGCCAGCGTGTCAGGGTTGAATTCACCCCTCCACTTT. Its protein product is CASVSGLNSPLHF. Together with reference TRBV28 and TRBJ1-6, the CDR3 gives the full variable domain: DVKVTQSSRYLVKRTGEKVFLECVQDMDHENMFWYRQDPGLGLRLIYFSYDVKMKEKGDIPEGYSVSREKKERFSLILESASTNQTSMYLCASVSGLNSPLHFGNGTRLTVT.

The chain combines TRBV3-1 (or the pseudogene TRBV3-2) with TRBJ2-1; 13 positions agree with TRBD2. This CDR3 comprises 22 residues. Germline V gene data show CDR1 as LGHDT and CDR2 as YNNKEL (reference sequence). J lost 0 bases, V lost 1 base, and 15 bases had no gene match. DNA for the CDR3: TGTGCCAGCAGCCAAGGAGCTTGGGGGGGACTAGCGGGGCGCAGCTCCTACAATGAGCAGTTCTTC. Residues: CASSQGAWGGLAGRSSYNEQFF.

This chain uses TRBV19 with TRBJ1-2; D remains unclear. From germline, CDR1 is LNHDA and CDR2 SQIVND (reference sequence). The CDR3 totals 11 residues. Trimming removed 4 bases from V and 6 bases from J, with 6 bases in between. The CDR3 DNA reads TGTGCCAGTAGTAACATTGATGGCTACACCTTC. Translated, it gives CASSNIDGYTF.

The V and J genes are TRBV9 and TRBJ1-2, with 10 bases fitting TRBD1. The CDR3 sequence is 15 residues long. Germline V lookup: CDR1 SGDLS, CDR2 YYNGEE. Germline trimming cut 3 bases from V and 5 bases from J; bases unmatched to any gene: 7. The CDR3, as DNA: TGTGCCAGCAGCGCCCGACAGGGGGCCGCGTATGGCTACACCTTC. This sequence encodes CASSARQGAAYGYTF. Based on the CDR3 plus reference TRBV9 and TRBJ1-2, the full variable domain is DSGVTQTPKHLITATGQRVTLRCSPRSGDLSVYWYQQSLDQGLQFLIQYYNGEERAKGNILERFSAQQFPDLHSELNLSSLELGDSALYFCASSARQGAAYGYTFGSGTRLTVV.

This chain joins TRBV20-1 and TRBJ2-7; D gene unclear. Germline CDR1 reads DFQATT; CDR2 reads SNEGSKA (reference sequence). V was shortened by 3 bases and J by 1 base, with 7 bases between the two germline ends. This CDR3 comprises 12 residues. In nucleotides, the CDR3 is TGCAGTGCTAGTCCCAGGTCCTACGAGCAGTACTTC. Encoded protein: CSASPRSYEQYF.

This chain connects TRBV5-4 to TRBJ1-1; D ambiguous. Per germline, CDR1 SGHNT and CDR2 YYREEE (reference sequence). CDR3 length: 12 residues. The V end was cut by 4 bases, the J end by 3 bases, with 7 bases between. The CDR3 loop reads CASSTEYTEAFF. The CDR3 DNA sequence: TGTGCCAGCAGCACTGAGTACACTGAAGCTTTCTTT.

This chain connects TRBV30 to TRBJ1-2; D gene uncertain. The CDR3 contains 11 residues. Germline CDR1 and CDR2: GTSNPN and SVGIG (reference sequence). CDR3 sequence reads: CGGSLLGGYTF. The CDR3 DNA sequence: TGTGGAGGGAGTCTCCTTGGGGGCTACACCTTC.

The chain recombines TRBV30 with TRBJ1-4, with D tentatively TRBD1 (6 bases). Deletions cut 1 base from V and 3 bases from J, with 9 bases between. This CDR3 region has 14 residues. Germline CDR1 GTSNPN, CDR2 SVGIG (reference sequence). The CDR3 sequence: CAWSAGVANEKLFF. CDR3 sequence (DNA): TGTGCCTGGAGTGCAGGGGTTGCTAATGAAAAACTGTTTTTT.

The gene calls are TRBV6-1 and TRBJ1-5, with D perhaps matching TRBD1 (6 bases). V gave up 1 base and J gave up 9 bases, with 13 bases separating them. Germline CDR1 and CDR2: MNHNS and SASEGT. CDR3 length equals 14 residues. CDR3 nucleotide sequence: TGTGCCAGCAGTGAAGGAAGGGGAGGGGGGCCCCAGCATTTT. As protein: CASSEGRGGGPQHF.

The chain uses TRBV5-1 and TRBJ2-2; D is uncertain. CDR1 is SGHRS and CDR2 is YFSETQ in the germline V gene. CDR3 length: 13 residues. The V end was cut by 4 bases, the J end by 6 bases, with 10 bases between. CDR3 nucleotides: TGCGCCAGCAGCGTCGAGGTCCCCGGGGAGCTGTTTTTT. The encoded protein is CASSVEVPGELFF.

The chain uses TRBV5-1 and TRBJ1-3, with D possibly being TRBD1 (5 bases). The length of the CDR3 is 19 residues. V was trimmed by 4 bases and J by 1 base, leaving 24 bases between them. CDR1 is SGHRS, CDR2 YFSETQ, per germline. Written as DNA, the CDR3 is TGCGCCAGCAGCCCGGGGGGTTCAAGCGTCGGTGTGTCTGGAAACACCATATATTTT. It codes for CASSPGGSSVGVSGNTIYF.

This clone was counted a few times. This chain joins TRBV29-1 and TRBJ2-5, with 12 bases lining up with TRBD2. Germline V CDR1 and CDR2: SQVTM, ANQGSEA. The CDR3 is 14 residues long. The ends lost 5 bases at V and 5 bases at J; junction bases unmatched: 6. This chain's CDR3 is CSVQTSGGRETQYF. For the CDR3, the DNA is TGCAGCGTTCAAACTAGCGGGGGGCGGGAGACCCAGTACTTC.